At least ten counts were recorded for the clone carrying this T cell receptor beta chain. Its target is not known. As it was prepared, the TCRbeta library received unique molecular identifiers. Each CDR3 protein gets one entry after TCRdb re-called the PCR reads with MiXCR. This sample has around 450,000 distinct CDR3 sequences, with 10% to 13% found just once. The entry originates in a study of T-cell reconstitution after alpha-beta-depleted transplantation in children. Study findings and constraints: Where alpha-beta T cells came from about two months after transplant was reportedly several hundred expanded graft clones. T-cell counts and diversity were attributed mostly to newly produced T cells one year after transplant.

Trimming removed 3 bases from V and 1 base from J, with 9 bases in between. This CDR3 has 14 amino acids. This receptor was obtained from a child aged 2-15 years with inherited bone marrow failure, due to receive a stem cell transplant. This specimen was PBMCs, taken before TCRalphabeta/CD19-depleted stem cell transplant. The chain is built from TRBV12-3 or TRBV12-4 and TRBJ1-1; TRBD1 is a possible D gene (5 bases). CDR3 in DNA: TGTGCCAGCAGTTTTCAGGGACCGAACACTGAAGCTTTCTTT. Amino acid sequence: CASSFQGPNTEAFF.